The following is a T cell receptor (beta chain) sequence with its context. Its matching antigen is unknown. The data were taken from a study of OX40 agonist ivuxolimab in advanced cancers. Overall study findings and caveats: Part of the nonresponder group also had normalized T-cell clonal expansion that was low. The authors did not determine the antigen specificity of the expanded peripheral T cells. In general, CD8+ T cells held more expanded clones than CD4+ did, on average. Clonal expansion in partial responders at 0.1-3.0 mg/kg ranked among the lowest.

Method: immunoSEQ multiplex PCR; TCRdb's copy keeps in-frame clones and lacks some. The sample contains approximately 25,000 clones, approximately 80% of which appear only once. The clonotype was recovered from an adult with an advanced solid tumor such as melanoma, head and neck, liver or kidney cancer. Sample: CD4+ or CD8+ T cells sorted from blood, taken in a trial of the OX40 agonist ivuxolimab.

This chain's CDR3 is CASSLGAVTYNEQFF. CDR3 nucleotide sequence: TGCGCCAGCAGCTTGGGGGCCGTGACCTACAATGAGCAGTTCTTC. The J gene is TRBJ2-1, the V gene TRBV5-1, with D hard to call. The CDR3 has 15 amino acids. Trimming removed 0 bases at V and 2 bases at J, with 9 bases between. Per germline, CDR1 SGHRS and CDR2 YFSETQ.